The 12 T cell receptor beta chains below were found in one sample sequenced in a study of T cell responses to AZD1222 COVID-19 vaccine. TCRdb's copy holds only in-frame clones and misses some; the assay was immunoSEQ multiplex PCR. The repertoire holds 150,000 to 200,000 clones, around 93% seen once, with about 9.2% in the top ten. Material: peripheral blood, obtained on day 0 of AZD1222 vaccination. The receptors were sampled from an adult in good health.

The CDR3 here is CASSQPRGSSYNSPLHF. The CDR3 DNA follows: TGTGCCAGCAGCCAACCGAGGGGAAGCTCCTATAATTCACCCCTCCACTTT. This sequence joins TRBV11-2 and TRBJ1-6; D perhaps matches TRBD1 (5 bases). The germline gives CDR1 SGHAT, CDR2 FQNNGV. V gave up 5 bases and J gave up 0 bases, with 14 bases separating them. This CDR3 has 17 residues.

Points on this clone: Other DNA variants within this sample encode the same CDR3. The rearrangement joins TRBV7-9 to TRBJ2-1, with D hard to call. CDR3 size: 12 residues. Trimming removed 1 base at V and 8 bases at J, with 6 bases between. Germline loops: CDR1 SEHNR, CDR2 FQNEAQ (reference sequence). The CDR3 loop reads CASSLVSDEQFF. CDR3 DNA: TGTGCCAGCAGCTTAGTATCCGATGAGCAGTTCTTC.

CDR3 sequence: CASSQGRAIGKLFF. The CDR3 DNA reads TGTGCCAGCAGCCAGGGGCGAGCCATCGGAAAACTGTTTTTT. This chain uses TRBV3-1 (or the pseudogene TRBV3-2) with TRBJ1-4, with D perhaps matching TRBD1 (5 bases). Trimming pared 3 bases from V and 10 bases from J, leaving 15 bases between. The CDR3 consists of 14 residues. The germline V gene has CDR1 LGHDT and CDR2 YNNKEL (reference sequence).

This clone is a singleton in its sample. The rearrangement joins TRBV6-5 to TRBJ1-1, with 7 nucleotides matching TRBD1. V gave up 0 bases and J gave up 5 bases; unmatched junction bases: 3. The CDR3 covers 14 residues. Germline V gene lookup returns CDR1 MNHEY and CDR2 SVGAGI. CDR3 amino acids: CASSYSDRRTEAFF. CDR3 DNA: TGTGCCAGCAGTTACTCGGACAGGAGGACTGAAGCTTTCTTT.

The V gene is TRBV7-3, the J gene TRBJ2-1, with a weak D call TRBD2 (5 bases). The V gene's germline CDR1 is SGHTA and CDR2 FQGTGA. This CDR3 has 15 amino acids. Trimming cost V 5 bases and J 4 bases, with 15 bases left between them. The CDR3 protein is CASSPELDIYNEQFF. The CDR3 nucleotides are TGTGCCAGCAGCCCGGAACTAGACATTTACAATGAGCAGTTCTTC.

This chain uses TRBV6-5 with TRBJ1-2; 9 nucleotides align to TRBD1. In germline, CDR1 is MNHEY, CDR2 SVGAGI. Trimming at V came to 0 bases and at J to 4 bases, leaving 0 bases not matched to a gene. CDR3 size: 14 residues. The CDR3 here is CASSYSDRGYGYTF. CDR3 coding DNA: TGTGCCAGCAGTTACTCGGACAGGGGCTATGGCTACACCTTC.

This sequence joins TRBV13 and TRBJ1-2; tentative D call: TRBD1 (5 bases). CDR3 length: 13 residues. Per germline, CDR1 PRHDT and CDR2 FYEKMQ (reference sequence). V was trimmed by 1 base and J by 4 bases, leaving 7 bases between them. This CDR3 reads CASSLADSYGYTF. For the CDR3, the DNA is TGTGCCAGCAGCTTAGCCGACAGCTATGGCTACACCTTC.

The V and J genes are TRBV27 and TRBJ1-6; D unresolved. Germline V gives CDR1 MNHEY, CDR2 SMNVEV (reference sequence). The CDR3 is 14 amino acids. The V and J ends lost 3 bases and 8 bases respectively, with 11 bases between them. The CDR3 region has the DNA TGTGCCAGCAGTTTCGGGATGGCGGATTCACCCCTCCACTTT. Translated, it gives CASSFGMADSPLHF.

This chain links TRBV10-2 with TRBJ1-1, with 9 bases aligning to TRBD1. Germline CDR1 reads WSHSY; CDR2 reads SAAADI. The CDR3 sequence is 13 residues long. The V gene end was trimmed by 7 bases and the J gene end by 4 bases; junction bases not matched to a gene: 4. CDR3 sequence: CASKGQGVTEAFF. CDR3 bases: TGCGCCAGCAAGGGACAGGGTGTCACTGAAGCTTTCTTT.

This chain links TRBV3-1 (or the pseudogene TRBV3-2) with TRBJ2-6; 9 nucleotides align to TRBD1. The CDR3 sequence is 22 residues long. Trimming took 2 bases from V and 0 from J; bases not matched to a gene: 17. Per germline, CDR1 LGHDT and CDR2 YNNKEL (reference sequence). CDR3 bases: TGTGCCAGCAGCCAACCGCCGGGGACAGGGAGAGGGGGGTACTCTGGGGCCAACGTCCTGACTTTC. It is translated as CASSQPPGTGRGGYSGANVLTF.

The CDR3 region has the DNA TGTGCCAGCAGTTACGGGACTTATTCCTACGAGCAGTACTTC. Translation gives CASSYGTYSYEQYF. The chain carries TRBV6-6 and TRBJ2-7, with D possibly matching TRBD2 (6 bases). Germline V gene data show CDR1 as MNHNY and CDR2 as SVGAGI (reference sequence). V lost 2 bases and J lost 1, with 9 bases in between. CDR3 size: 14 residues.

The gene calls are TRBV5-1 and TRBJ2-2, with TRBD2 matching over 10 bases. The CDR3 has 18 residues. The V gene end was trimmed by 3 bases and the J gene end by 5 bases; junction bases not matched to a gene: 13. CDR1 and CDR2 from the germline V gene are SGHRS and YFSETQ. As DNA, the CDR3 is TGCGCCAGCAGCTCGCGGACTAGCGGAAGAGGGATTACCGGGGAGCTGTTTTTT. Residues: CASSSRTSGRGITGELFF. Full variable domain (rest looked up from reference TRBV5-1 and TRBJ2-2): KAGVTQTPRYLIKTRGQQVTLSCSPISGHRSVSWYQQTPGQGLQFLFEYFSETQRNKGNFPGRFSGRQFSNSRSEMNVSTLELGDSALYLCASSSRTSGRGITGELFFGEGSRLTVL.